What follows describes a single TCR beta chain. The antigen remains undetermined. Repertoires were generated with immunoSEQ multiplex PCR, while TCRdb's copy carries only in-frame clones and drops some. This sample has some 45,000 clones, with about 83% found just once. This specimen belongs to a study of lymphopenia after photon versus proton radiotherapy. The CDR3 has 16 residues. Germline V gene lookup returns CDR1 SGHTA and CDR2 FQGTGA. V was pared by 1 base and J by 7 bases, with 9 bases of the junction left unmatched. General study points: Oligoclonal CD8+ Temra expansion after nadir drove photon patients' diversity drop. Survival link was tested only in deceased patients; proton benefit remains a possibility.

Specimen: peripheral blood, collected from a patient treated with proton-based radiotherapy. The V call is TRBV7-3, the J call TRBJ2-1; 8 nucleotides match TRBD1. This sequence originates from a woman in her 70s with pancreatic cancer. CDR3 coding DNA: TGTGCCAGCAGCTTAAGGCATGACAGGGGCCCTAATGAGCAGTTCTTC. Its protein is CASSLRHDRGPNEQFF.